Sequencing of this T cell receptor (beta chain) was carried out in a study of early T cells in non-severe SARS-CoV-2 infection (dated by TCRdb to the early 2020s). In the study overall: Because TCR sequencing was done on bulk RNA from unsorted whole blood, the alpha and beta chains could not be paired.

The library was obtained by 5' RACE. The listed sequencing device is NextSeq 500. The TCR library protocol attached unique molecular identifiers to individual cDNA molecules to correct for sequencing error and PCR bias. Sequencing covered both TCR alpha and beta chains, and within each sample the abundances of alpha and beta sequences were tightly co-correlated. Per the original workflow: V gene, J gene and CDR3 annotation of TCR sequences was performed with Decombinator V4. Expanded TCRs were defined as changing significantly between any two time points under a Poisson model with p below 0.0001. Abundances of TCRs were expressed as counts per million after normalisation to the total number of TCRs sequenced in each sample. MAIT TCRs were defined by TRAV1-2 paired with TRAJ12, TRAJ20 or TRAJ33, and iNKT TCRs by TRAV10 paired with TRAJ18. A search of VDJdb, accessed on 1 November 2021, was run for TCRs annotated to CMV, EBV and SARS-CoV-2, with TCRs annotated for multiple antigens excluded. TCRdb took the public reads, trimmed them with fastp at Q25, ran MiXCR for clone calling and kept in-frame beta chains. Rows are unified per CDR3 protein, each entry keeping the most common DNA and genes. In this record, the V and J calls reflect TCRdb's handling and not the investigators' own analysis. Here the sample has approximately 70,000 distinct CDR3 sequences; 10% occur a single time. About 14% of the sample rests with the top ten.

CDR1 is given as MNHEY and CDR2 as SVGEGT, both from the germline V gene. V lost 0 bases and J lost 3 bases; the stretch between them is 11 bases long. The CDR3 runs 15 amino acids, cysteine and phenylalanine included. Only the CDR3 DNA is retained, 45 bases long and in frame from the first base. Set within a cohort of healthcare workers in London, UK, this nested case-control study involved weekly PCR testing of nasopharyngeal swabs along with blood sampling. Healthcare workers were recruited during the week of the UK lockdown, between 23 and 31 March 2020, and followed weekly for up to about 15 weeks. For this clonotype: No antigen is known for it. Base quality data are lacking; no much larger clone is found one base away.

General findings and caveats noted by the study authors: VDJdb matching was skewed toward anti-spike CD8 responses and likely underestimated virus-specific expansions by missing private and CD4 specificities.

The receptor's source is an adult who was a healthcare worker with PCR-confirmed SARS-CoV-2 infection or an uninfected control (not recorded which). The chain is assembled from TRBV6-2 or TRBV6-3 and TRBJ2-5; the D gene is possibly TRBD1 or TRBD2, each agreeing over 5 bases. Source: whole blood, taken at baseline. For the CDR3, the sequence is CASSYSSGTKETQYF. The DNA sequence is as follows: TGTGCCAGCAGTTACTCAAGTGGGACGAAAGAGACCCAGTACTTC.